This T cell receptor beta chain was sequenced during a study of cytomegalovirus exposure and HLA in healthy donors. 60 Vbeta and 13 Jbeta primers were used in PCR. The protocol was immunoSEQ multiplex PCR, while the TCRdb copy is restricted to in-frame clones and leaves out a portion. The sample yields over 150,000 clones, about 85% seen once. The CDR3 loop spans 13 amino acids. Deletions cut 4 bases from V and 7 bases from J, with 13 bases between. CDR1 SGHAT and CDR2 FQNNGV come from the germline V gene. The J gene is TRBJ2-5, the V gene TRBV11-2; possible D gene TRBD2, 5 bases. This TCR derives from a man aged 25 to 40 in good health and CMV-seropositive. Sequencing was carried out using PBMCs. CDR3 nucleotide sequence: TGTGCCAGCAGCTCATACCCCGAGGGGACCCAGTACTTC. Translated, it gives CASSSYPEGTQYF.